This entry lists 5 T cell receptor beta chains sequenced from one sample in a study of shared clonotypes between healthy human individuals. Produced via immunoSEQ multiplex PCR; TCRdb's table is partial and in-frame only. The data contain around 940,000 clones, over 75% of them seen just once; the ten biggest clones take up approximately 1.5%. Sequenced material: memory CD4+ T cells sorted from blood. Specified subset: CD45RA-negative fraction. The origin of the receptors is a man between 18 and 29 years old in good health.

The rearrangement links TRBV4-1 to TRBJ1-2; 9 nucleotides agree with TRBD1. The CDR3 length is 16 residues. With V trimmed by 4 bases and J by 7 bases, 13 bases remained unmatched. Germline V gene sequence: CDR1 MGHRA, CDR2 YSYEKL. CDR3 nucleotides: TGCGCCAGCAGCCGCGTAACACAGGGGGCCGGGATTGGCTACACCTTC. Encoded protein: CASSRVTQGAGIGYTF.

The table lists this clone with a count of one. The CDR3 loop is CAGAGTNYGYTF. The CDR3 bases are TGTGCCGGCGCGGGGACCAACTATGGCTACACCTTC. The J gene is TRBJ1-2, the V gene TRBV30, with D perhaps matching TRBD1 (5 bases). The germline CDR1 and CDR2 sequences are GTSNPN and SVGIG (reference sequence). Trimming took off 8 bases at V and 2 bases at J, with 12 bases between the two ends. The CDR3 has 12 residues.

This clone was seen only once. The CDR3 DNA sequence: TGTGCCAGCAGCCTGGGGGGGGCGGGTCGGACAGATACGCAGTATTTT. It is translated as CASSLGGAGRTDTQYF. V gene TRBV7-8 combines with J gene TRBJ2-3; D is possibly TRBD2 (7 bases). CDR1 is SGHVS and CDR2 is FQNEAQ in the germline V gene. The CDR3 has 16 residues. V lost 5 bases to trimming and J lost 3 bases, with 18 bases between them.

The V call is TRBV5-3, the J call TRBJ2-2; TRBD2 might be the D (6 bases). TRBV5-3 is noted as an ORF with a role that remains uncertain. The CDR3 sequence is 14 residues long. V was trimmed by 5 bases and J by 6 bases, leaving 14 bases between them. The chain's CDR3 is CARRHACGAGELFF. For the CDR3, the DNA is TGTGCCAGAAGGCACGCTTGCGGGGCCGGGGAGCTGTTTTTT.

The chain carries TRBV7-2 and TRBJ2-2; 7 nucleotides align to TRBD1. V was clipped by 6 bases and J by 1 base; unmatched bases: 2. The CDR3 loop spans 14 amino acids. Germline V gives CDR1 SGHTA, CDR2 FQGNSA. This CDR3 is CASRNRGNTGELFF. For the CDR3, the DNA is TGTGCCAGCAGGAACAGGGGGAACACCGGGGAGCTGTTTTTT.